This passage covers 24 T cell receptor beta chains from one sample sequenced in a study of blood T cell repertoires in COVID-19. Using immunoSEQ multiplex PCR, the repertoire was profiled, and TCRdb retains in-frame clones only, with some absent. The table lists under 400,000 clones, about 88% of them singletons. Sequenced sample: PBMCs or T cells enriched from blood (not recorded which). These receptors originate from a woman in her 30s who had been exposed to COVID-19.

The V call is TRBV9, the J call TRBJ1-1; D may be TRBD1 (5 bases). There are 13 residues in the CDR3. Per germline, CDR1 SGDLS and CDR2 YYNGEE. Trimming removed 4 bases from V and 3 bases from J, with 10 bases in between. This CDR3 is CASSSGEDTEAFF. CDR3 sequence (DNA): TGTGCCAGCAGCTCGGGGGAGGACACTGAAGCTTTCTTT.

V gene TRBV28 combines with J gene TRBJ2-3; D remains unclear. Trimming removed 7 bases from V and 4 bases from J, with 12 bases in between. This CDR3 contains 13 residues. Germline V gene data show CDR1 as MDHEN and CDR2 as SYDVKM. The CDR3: CASIPSTPDTQYF. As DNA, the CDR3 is TGTGCCAGCATACCCTCTACTCCAGATACGCAGTATTTT.

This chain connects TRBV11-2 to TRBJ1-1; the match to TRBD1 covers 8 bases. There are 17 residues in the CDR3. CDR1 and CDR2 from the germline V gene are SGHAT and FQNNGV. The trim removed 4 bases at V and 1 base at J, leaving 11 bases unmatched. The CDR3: CASSSWGAGGSNTEAFF. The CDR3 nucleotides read TGTGCCAGCAGCTCCTGGGGGGCAGGGGGCTCGAACACTGAAGCTTTCTTT.

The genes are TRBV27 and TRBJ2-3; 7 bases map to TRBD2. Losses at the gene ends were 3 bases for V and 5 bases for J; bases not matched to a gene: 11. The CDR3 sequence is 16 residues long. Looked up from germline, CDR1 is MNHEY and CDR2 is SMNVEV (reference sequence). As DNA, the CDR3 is TGTGCCAGCAGTTTTTGGGGAGGGCCAAAGCGAGATACGCAGTATTTT. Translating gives CASSFWGGPKRDTQYF.

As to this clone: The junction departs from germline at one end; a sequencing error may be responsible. The CDR3 spells CASSLEAGVKDF. DNA of the CDR3: TGTGCCAGCAGCTTGGAGGCAGGGGTCAAAGACTTC. V is TRBV7-9 and J is TRBJ2-7, with TRBD1 as a possible D gene (6 bases). Germline V gene sequence: CDR1 SEHNR, CDR2 FQNEAQ (reference sequence). This CDR3 has 12 residues.

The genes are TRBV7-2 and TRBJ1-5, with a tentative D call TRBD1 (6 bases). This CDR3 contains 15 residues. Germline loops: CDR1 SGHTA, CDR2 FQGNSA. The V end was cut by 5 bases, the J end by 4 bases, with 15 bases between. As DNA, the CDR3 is TGTGCCAGCAGCCCCCAGGGGAGTGGGAATCAGCCCCAGCATTTT. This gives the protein CASSPQGSGNQPQHF.

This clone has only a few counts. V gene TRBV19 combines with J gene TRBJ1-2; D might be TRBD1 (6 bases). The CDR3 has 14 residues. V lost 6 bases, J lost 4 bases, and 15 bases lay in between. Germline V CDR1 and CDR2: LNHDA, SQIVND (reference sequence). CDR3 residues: CASSPTGSSYGYTF. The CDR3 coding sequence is TGTGCCAGTAGCCCTACAGGGAGCAGCTATGGCTACACCTTC.

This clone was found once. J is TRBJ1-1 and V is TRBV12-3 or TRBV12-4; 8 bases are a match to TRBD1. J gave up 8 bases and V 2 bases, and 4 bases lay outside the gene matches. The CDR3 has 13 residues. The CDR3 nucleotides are TGTGCCAGCAGTTTATTTCAGGGGGCAGAAGCTTTCTTT. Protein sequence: CASSLFQGAEAFF.

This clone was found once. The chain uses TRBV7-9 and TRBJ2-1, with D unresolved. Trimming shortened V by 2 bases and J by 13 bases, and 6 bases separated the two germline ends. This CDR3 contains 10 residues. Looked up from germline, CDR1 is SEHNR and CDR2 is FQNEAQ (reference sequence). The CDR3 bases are TGTGCCAGCAGCTTAATTTCACAGTTCTTC. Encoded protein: CASSLISQFF.

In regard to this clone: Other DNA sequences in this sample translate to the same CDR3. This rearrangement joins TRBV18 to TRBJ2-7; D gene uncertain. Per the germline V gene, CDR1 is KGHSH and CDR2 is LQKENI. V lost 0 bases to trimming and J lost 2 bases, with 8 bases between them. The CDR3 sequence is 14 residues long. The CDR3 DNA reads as TGTGCCAGCTCACCACCGGGCGCCCCCTACGAGCAGTACTTC. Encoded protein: CASSPPGAPYEQYF.

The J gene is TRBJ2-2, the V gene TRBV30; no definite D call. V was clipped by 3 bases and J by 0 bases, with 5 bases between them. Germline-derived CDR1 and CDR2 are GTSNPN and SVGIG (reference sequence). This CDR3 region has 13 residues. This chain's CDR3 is CAWSSSNTGELFF. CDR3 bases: TGTGCCTGGAGCAGTTCGAACACCGGGGAGCTGTTTTTT.

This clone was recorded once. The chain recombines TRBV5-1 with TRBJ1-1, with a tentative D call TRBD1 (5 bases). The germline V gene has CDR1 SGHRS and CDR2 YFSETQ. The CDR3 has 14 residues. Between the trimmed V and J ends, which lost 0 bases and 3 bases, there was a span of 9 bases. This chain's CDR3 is CASSLASQDTEAFF. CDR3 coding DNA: TGCGCCAGCAGCTTGGCCTCACAGGACACTGAAGCTTTCTTT. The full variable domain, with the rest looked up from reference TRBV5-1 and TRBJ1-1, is KAGVTQTPRYLIKTRGQQVTLSCSPISGHRSVSWYQQTPGQGLQFLFEYFSETQRNKGNFPGRFSGRQFSNSRSEMNVSTLELGDSALYLCASSLASQDTEAFFGQGTRLTVV.

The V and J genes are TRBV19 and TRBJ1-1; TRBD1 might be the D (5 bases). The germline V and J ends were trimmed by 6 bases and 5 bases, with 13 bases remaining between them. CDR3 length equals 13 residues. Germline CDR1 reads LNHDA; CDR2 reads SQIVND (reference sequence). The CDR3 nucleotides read TGTGCCAGTAGCCACCCAGGGTATACTGAAGCTTTCTTT. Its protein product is CASSHPGYTEAFF.

The CDR3 nucleotides read TGCGCCAGCAGTGATGGGACAGGGTTGGTTGGAGCTTTCTTT. It is translated as CASSDGTGLVGAFF. The chain carries TRBV10-1 and TRBJ1-1; 9 bases match TRBD1. This CDR3 is built from 14 residues. The J segment lost 10 bases and the V segment lost 3 bases, leaving 9 bases of the junction unmatched. Germline CDR1 WNHNN, CDR2 SYGVQD (reference sequence).

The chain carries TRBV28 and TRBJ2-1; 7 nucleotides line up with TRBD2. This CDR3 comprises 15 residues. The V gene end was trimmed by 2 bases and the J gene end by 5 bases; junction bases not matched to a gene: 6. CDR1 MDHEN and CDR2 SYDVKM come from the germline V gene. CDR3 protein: CASSLRRLADNEQFF. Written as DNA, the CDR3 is TGTGCCAGCAGTTTAAGGCGGCTAGCGGACAATGAGCAGTTCTTC. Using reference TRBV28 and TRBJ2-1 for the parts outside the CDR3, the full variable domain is DVKVTQSSRYLVKRTGEKVFLECVQDMDHENMFWYRQDPGLGLRLIYFSYDVKMKEKGDIPEGYSVSREKKERFSLILESASTNQTSMYLCASSLRRLADNEQFFGPGTRLTVL.

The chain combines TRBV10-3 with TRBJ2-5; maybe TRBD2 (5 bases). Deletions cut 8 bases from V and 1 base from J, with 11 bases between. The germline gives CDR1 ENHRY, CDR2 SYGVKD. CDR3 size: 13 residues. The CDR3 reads CAIAGQTQETQYF. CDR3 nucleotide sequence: TGTGCCATCGCGGGCCAGACCCAAGAGACCCAGTACTTC.

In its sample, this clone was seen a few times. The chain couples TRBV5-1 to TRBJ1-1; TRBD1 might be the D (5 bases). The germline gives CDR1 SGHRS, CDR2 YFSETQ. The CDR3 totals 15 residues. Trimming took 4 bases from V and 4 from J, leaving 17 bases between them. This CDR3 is CASSQSGVVGTEAFF. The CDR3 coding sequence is TGCGCCAGCAGCCAATCGGGGGTAGTAGGCACTGAAGCTTTCTTT.

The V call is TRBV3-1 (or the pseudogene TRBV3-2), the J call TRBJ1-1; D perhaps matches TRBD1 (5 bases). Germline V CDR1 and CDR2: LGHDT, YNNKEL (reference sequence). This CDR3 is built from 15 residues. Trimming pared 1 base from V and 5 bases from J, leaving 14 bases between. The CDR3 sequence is CASSQASGGGTEAFF. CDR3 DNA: TGTGCCAGCAGCCAAGCATCGGGGGGAGGGACTGAAGCTTTCTTT.

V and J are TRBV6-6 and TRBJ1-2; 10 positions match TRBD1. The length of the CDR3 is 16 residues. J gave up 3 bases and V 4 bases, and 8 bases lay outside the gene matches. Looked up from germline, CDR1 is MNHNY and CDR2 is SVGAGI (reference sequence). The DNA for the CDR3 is TGTGCCAGCAGTTTAACCGGGACAGGGGAGGACTATGGCTACACCTTC. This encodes CASSLTGTGEDYGYTF.

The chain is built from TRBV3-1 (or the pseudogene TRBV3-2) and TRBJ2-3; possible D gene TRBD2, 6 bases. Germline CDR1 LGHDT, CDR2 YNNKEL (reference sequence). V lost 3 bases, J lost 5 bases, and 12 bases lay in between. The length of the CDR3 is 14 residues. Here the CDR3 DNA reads TGTGCCAGCAGCCACGGACTAAATCTAGATACGCAGTATTTT. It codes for CASSHGLNLDTQYF.

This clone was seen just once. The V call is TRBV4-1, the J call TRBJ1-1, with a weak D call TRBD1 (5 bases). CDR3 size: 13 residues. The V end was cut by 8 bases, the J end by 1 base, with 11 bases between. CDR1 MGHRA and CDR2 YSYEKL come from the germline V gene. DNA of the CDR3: TGCGCCAGCGGGCCGACAGAGAACACTGAAGCTTTCTTT. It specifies CASGPTENTEAFF.

The CDR3 here is CASSLLDYEQYF. The DNA for the CDR3 is TGTGCCAGCAGTTTGCTAGACTACGAGCAGTACTTC. V gene TRBV12-3 or TRBV12-4 combines with J gene TRBJ2-7; D ambiguous. The CDR3 loop spans 12 amino acids. V lost 3 bases and J 3 bases, leaving 6 bases between the germline ends.

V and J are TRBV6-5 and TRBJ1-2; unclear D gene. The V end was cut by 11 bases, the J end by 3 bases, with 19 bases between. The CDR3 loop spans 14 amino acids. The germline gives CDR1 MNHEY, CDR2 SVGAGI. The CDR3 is CAAAAGGLDYGYTF. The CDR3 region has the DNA TGTGCCGCGGCCGCGGGCGGGCTTGACTATGGCTACACCTTC.

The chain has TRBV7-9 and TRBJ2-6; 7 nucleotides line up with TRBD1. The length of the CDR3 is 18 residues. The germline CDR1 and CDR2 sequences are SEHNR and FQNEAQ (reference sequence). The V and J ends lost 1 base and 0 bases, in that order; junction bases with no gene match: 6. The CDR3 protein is CASSLVQGLLSGANVLTF. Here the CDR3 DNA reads TGTGCCAGCAGCTTAGTACAGGGGCTCCTCTCTGGGGCCAACGTCCTGACTTTC.